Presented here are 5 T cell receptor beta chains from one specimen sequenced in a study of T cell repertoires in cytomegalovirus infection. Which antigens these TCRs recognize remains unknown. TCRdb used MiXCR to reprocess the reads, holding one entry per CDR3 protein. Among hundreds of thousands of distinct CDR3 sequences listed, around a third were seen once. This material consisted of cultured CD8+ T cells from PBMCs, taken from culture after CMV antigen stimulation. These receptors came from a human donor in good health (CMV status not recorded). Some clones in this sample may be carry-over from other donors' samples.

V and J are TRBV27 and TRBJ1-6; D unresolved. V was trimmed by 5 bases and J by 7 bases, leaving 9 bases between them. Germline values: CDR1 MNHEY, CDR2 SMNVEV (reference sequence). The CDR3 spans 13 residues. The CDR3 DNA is TGTGCCAGCAGTGCCCTGGGAAATTCACCCCTCCACTTT. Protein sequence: CASSALGNSPLHF.

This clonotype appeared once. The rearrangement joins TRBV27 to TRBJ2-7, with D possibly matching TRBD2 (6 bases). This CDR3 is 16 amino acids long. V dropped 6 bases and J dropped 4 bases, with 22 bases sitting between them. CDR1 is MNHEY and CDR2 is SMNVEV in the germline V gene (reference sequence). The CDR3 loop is CASSPWGGAEEYEQYV. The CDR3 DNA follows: TGTGCCAGCAGCCCTTGGGGCGGGGCAGAGGAATACGAGCAGTACGTC.

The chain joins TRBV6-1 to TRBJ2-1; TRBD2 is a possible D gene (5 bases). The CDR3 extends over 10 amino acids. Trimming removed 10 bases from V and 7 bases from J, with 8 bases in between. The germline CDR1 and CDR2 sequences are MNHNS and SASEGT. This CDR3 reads CANGGNEQFF. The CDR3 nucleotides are TGTGCCAACGGAGGTAATGAGCAGTTCTTC.

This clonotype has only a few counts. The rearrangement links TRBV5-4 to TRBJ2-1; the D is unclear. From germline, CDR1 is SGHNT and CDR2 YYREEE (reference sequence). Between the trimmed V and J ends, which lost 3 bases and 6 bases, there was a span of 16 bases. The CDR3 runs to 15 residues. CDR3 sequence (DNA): TGTGCCAGCAGCTCTCCGGGCCTAAATATCAATGAGCAGTTCTTC. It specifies CASSSPGLNINEQFF.

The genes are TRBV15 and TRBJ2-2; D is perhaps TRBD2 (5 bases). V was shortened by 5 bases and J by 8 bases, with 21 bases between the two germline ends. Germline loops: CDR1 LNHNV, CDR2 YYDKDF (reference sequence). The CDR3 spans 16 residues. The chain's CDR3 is CATSPGLVLVRGELFF. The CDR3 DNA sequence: TGTGCCACCAGCCCTGGACTTGTCCTGGTCCGGGGGGAGCTGTTTTTT.